There are a few counts of the clone carrying this T cell receptor (beta chain). Per the authors' pipeline: Estimates of nucleated cell counts were drawn from the amplification of reference gene primers. TCRdb keeps only in-frame clones here, not all; method: immunoSEQ multiplex PCR. V, J and clone size derive from that table, while D and trimming were established from the DNA sequence. Among 60,000 to 90,000 clones listed, approximately 79% were seen once. The sample comes from a study of blood T cell repertoires in COVID-19. Overall study context: Samples of COVID-19 (acute and convalescent) were obtained from the United States, Italy and Spain. Sample material is recorded as cDNA or gDNA derived from T cells, B-cell-depleted T cells, or PBMCs.

Looked up from germline, CDR1 is SNHLY and CDR2 is FYNNEI. The CDR3 length is 15 residues. The ends were cut back, 4 bases at V and 4 bases at J, with 16 bases in the middle. The V gene is TRBV2, the J gene TRBJ1-2; D not resolved. The clonotype was recovered from a human donor with acute or convalescent COVID-19. The donor label of this sample is uncertain. Input material: peripheral blood. The CDR3 nucleotides read TGTGCCAGCAGTGCGGAGCAGTCCCCCCTCTATGGCTACACCTTC. Protein: CASSAEQSPLYGYTF.